These 16 T cell receptor beta chains were sequenced from one sample in a study of chemoradiotherapy in HPV16-positive cancers. TCRdb's copy holds only in-frame clones and misses some; the assay was immunoSEQ multiplex PCR. The sample holds approximately 6,000 clones; roughly 92% are singletons and the top ten take about 20%. Specimen: blood, collected from a patient who underwent chemoradiotherapy. These receptors were collected from a human donor with HPV-associated anogenital cancer.

This clone was recorded once. The V call is TRBV7-2, the J call TRBJ2-3; no definite D call. The CDR3 covers 16 residues. Germline V gene lookup returns CDR1 SGHTA and CDR2 FQGNSA. The V end was cut by 4 bases, the J end by 0 bases, with 14 bases between. The CDR3 loop is CASSSQAASSTDTQYF. The CDR3 DNA is TGTGCCAGCAGCTCTCAGGCCGCCTCAAGCACAGATACGCAGTATTTT.

The chain combines TRBV7-8 with TRBJ2-3, with TRBD2 matching over 10 bases. This CDR3 comprises 15 residues. The V and J ends lost 1 base and 5 bases, in that order; junction bases with no gene match: 3. The germline gives CDR1 SGHVS, CDR2 FQNEAQ. The CDR3 nucleotides read TGTGCCAGCAGCTTAGGTAGCGGGAGGCAAGATACGCAGTATTTT. Residues: CASSLGSGRQDTQYF.

CDR3: CASSTPRTGKTYEQYF. The DNA of the CDR3 is TGTGCCAGTAGTACGCCTCGGACAGGGAAAACCTACGAGCAGTACTTC. V is TRBV19 and J is TRBJ2-7; 8 nucleotides agree with TRBD1. Germline V gene sequence: CDR1 LNHDA, CDR2 SQIVND (reference sequence). This CDR3 contains 16 residues. Germline trimming cut 4 bases from V and 2 bases from J; bases unmatched to any gene: 10.

The rearrangement joins TRBV29-1 to TRBJ2-1, with 7 positions matching TRBD2. The CDR3 extends over 12 amino acids. V shed 6 bases, J shed 12 bases, and the junction held 11 bases outside the gene matches. Germline-derived CDR1 and CDR2 are SQVTM and ANQGSEA. This CDR3 reads CSVEWAGVGQFF. In DNA, the CDR3 is TGCAGCGTCGAGTGGGCGGGGGTAGGGCAGTTCTTC.

This CDR3 is CASSLAGGTSTDTQYF. The DNA for the CDR3 is TGTGCCAGCAGCTTAGCCGGGGGAACTAGCACAGATACGCAGTATTTT. The rearrangement uses TRBV7-6 and TRBJ2-3; possibly TRBD2 for D (6 bases). The length of the CDR3 is 16 residues. Germline V gene data show CDR1 as SGHVS and CDR2 as FNYEAQ. Trimming shortened V by 0 bases and J by 0 bases, and 10 bases separated the two germline ends.

In its sample, this clone was seen once. The rearrangement uses TRBV28 and TRBJ2-3; 9 nucleotides line up with TRBD2. The CDR3 runs 16 residues. V trimming: 5 bases; J trimming: 2 bases; junction bases outside the gene matches: 8. In germline, CDR1 is MDHEN, CDR2 SYDVKM. CDR3 nucleotides: TGTGCCAGCAGTGCAGGACTAGCGTTCTTCACAGATACGCAGTATTTT. Its protein product is CASSAGLAFFTDTQYF.

As for this clone: Other DNA variants within this sample encode the same CDR3. The rearrangement links TRBV5-1 to TRBJ2-7; 9 positions agree with TRBD1. The CDR3 has 14 residues. The V gene's germline CDR1 is SGHRS and CDR2 YFSETQ. V was clipped by 2 bases and J by 5 bases; unmatched bases: 5. The CDR3 loop is CASSFRTGDHEQYF. CDR3 sequence (DNA): TGCGCCAGCAGCTTCCGGACAGGGGACCACGAGCAGTACTTC.

CDR3: CASSLITGASTDTQYF. The CDR3 DNA reads TGTGCCAGCAGTTTAATCACAGGGGCTAGCACAGATACGCAGTATTTT. The chain employs TRBV28 and TRBJ2-3; 7 bases map to TRBD1. Germline V lookup: CDR1 MDHEN, CDR2 SYDVKM. The CDR3 covers 16 residues. The V segment lost 2 bases and the J segment 0 bases; nucleotides outside the gene matches: 5.

The genes are TRBV6-1 and TRBJ1-3; D uncertain. The germline V gene has CDR1 MNHNS and CDR2 SASEGT. The V end was cut by 1 base, the J end by 4 bases, with 11 bases between. This CDR3 has 15 residues. CDR3 in DNA: TGTGCCAGCAGTGAAGGGGGATCACAGGGAAACACCATATATTTT. This encodes CASSEGGSQGNTIYF.

The chain joins TRBV6-4 to TRBJ2-3; maybe TRBD2 (6 bases). V lost 5 bases to trimming and J lost 2 bases, with 8 bases between them. Germline CDR1 is MRHNA and CDR2 is SNTAGT. The CDR3 consists of 13 residues. In DNA, the CDR3 is TGTGCCAGCAGTTGGGACTCCACAGATACGCAGTATTTT. It specifies CASSWDSTDTQYF.

The rearrangement links TRBV7-6 to TRBJ1-1; TRBD1 agrees at 7 bases. The CDR3 has 15 amino acids. The J segment lost 4 bases and the V segment lost 1 base, leaving 6 bases of the junction unmatched. Germline CDR1 SGHVS, CDR2 FNYEAQ. The CDR3 loop reads CASSLVAGGTTEAFF. DNA of the CDR3: TGTGCCAGCAGCTTAGTGGCAGGGGGGACCACTGAAGCTTTCTTT.

The chain couples TRBV19 to TRBJ1-3, with D possibly TRBD1 on 5 matching bases. This CDR3 is built from 17 residues. Trimming took off 10 bases at V and 0 bases at J, with 22 bases between the two ends. CDR1 is LNHDA and CDR2 is SQIVND in the germline V gene (reference sequence). CDR3 protein: CATQNPGGSSSGNTIYF. The CDR3 DNA is TGTGCCACCCAAAACCCCGGGGGTAGCAGCTCTGGAAACACCATATATTTT.

The rearrangement joins TRBV2 to TRBJ1-5, with D possibly matching TRBD1 (5 bases). There are 13 residues in the CDR3. Looked up from germline, CDR1 is SNHLY and CDR2 is FYNNEI. V lost 6 bases to trimming and J lost 1 base, with 7 bases between them. The CDR3 is CASRGDSNQPQHF. DNA of the CDR3: TGTGCCAGCAGGGGGGACAGCAATCAGCCCCAGCATTTT.

The chain recombines TRBV7-9 with TRBJ1-2; TRBD1 matches at 9 bases. The CDR3 contains 15 residues. Germline V lookup: CDR1 SEHNR, CDR2 FQNEAQ (reference sequence). V shed 5 bases, J shed 4 bases, and the junction held 8 bases outside the gene matches. The CDR3 sequence: CASSPRTGVTYGYTF. CDR3 nucleotide sequence: TGTGCCAGCAGCCCCCGGACAGGGGTGACCTATGGCTACACCTTC. The whole variable domain, remainder taken from reference TRBV7-9 and TRBJ1-2, is DTGVSQNPRHKITKRGQNVTFRCDPISEHNRLYWYRQTLGQGPEFLTYFQNEAQLEKSRLLSDRFSAERPKGSFSTLEIQRTEQGDSAMYLCASSPRTGVTYGYTFGSGTRLTVV.

The chain joins TRBV2 to TRBJ2-6; D tentatively reads TRBD1 or TRBD2 (5 bases each). V was shortened by 5 bases and J by 0 bases, with 11 bases between the two germline ends. CDR1 and CDR2 (germline): SNHLY, FYNNEI. The CDR3 contains 16 residues. The CDR3 loop reads CASSWDGRSGANVLTF. The CDR3 nucleotides are TGTGCCAGCAGTTGGGACGGCCGCTCTGGGGCCAACGTCCTGACTTTC.

The genes are TRBV19 and TRBJ1-5, with 7 bases that match TRBD1. Trimming removed 8 bases from V and 11 bases from J; junction bases left unmatched: 9. The CDR3 runs to 12 residues. Germline loops: CDR1 LNHDA, CDR2 SQIVND (reference sequence). The CDR3 loop reads CASQGGLEAQHF. CDR3 nucleotide sequence: TGTGCCAGTCAGGGGGGCTTGGAGGCCCAGCATTTT.